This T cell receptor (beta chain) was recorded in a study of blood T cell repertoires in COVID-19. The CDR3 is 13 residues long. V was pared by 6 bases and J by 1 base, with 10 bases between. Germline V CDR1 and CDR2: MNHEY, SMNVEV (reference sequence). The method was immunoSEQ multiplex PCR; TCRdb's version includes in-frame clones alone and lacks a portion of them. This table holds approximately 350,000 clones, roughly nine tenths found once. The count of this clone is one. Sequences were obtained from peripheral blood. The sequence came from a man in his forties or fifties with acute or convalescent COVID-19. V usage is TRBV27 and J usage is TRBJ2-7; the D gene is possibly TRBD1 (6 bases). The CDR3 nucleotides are TGTGCCAGCAGACGGACAGTTTCCTACGAGCAGTACTTC. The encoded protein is CASRRTVSYEQYF.